Following are 27 T cell receptor beta chains from one sample sequenced in a study of OX40 agonist ivuxolimab in advanced cancers. Produced via immunoSEQ multiplex PCR; TCRdb's table is partial and in-frame only. The table has some 100,000 clones, roughly nine tenths seen once; the top ten hold 0.25% to 0.35%. Here the sequenced sample was CD4+ or CD8+ T cells sorted from blood, taken in a trial of the OX40 agonist ivuxolimab. These receptors all stem from an adult with an advanced solid tumor such as melanoma, head and neck, liver or kidney cancer.

The chain combines TRBV9 with TRBJ2-5, with D maybe TRBD1 (6 bases). CDR1 SGDLS and CDR2 YYNGEE come from the germline V gene. The CDR3 loop spans 16 amino acids. V gave up 4 bases and J gave up 4 bases, with 20 bases separating them. The CDR3 region is CASSPGRGQGRETQYF. The CDR3 DNA reads as TGTGCCAGCAGCCCCGGCCGGGGCCAGGGGAGAGAGACCCAGTACTTC.

V is TRBV6-4 and J is TRBJ2-2; 10 bases align to TRBD2. The CDR3 has 17 residues. Losses at the gene ends were 4 bases for V and 4 bases for J; bases not matched to a gene: 9. CDR1 MRHNA and CDR2 SNTAGT come from the germline V gene. CDR3 sequence: CASSAVSLAGVTGELFF. As DNA, the CDR3 is TGTGCCAGCAGTGCCGTTTCCCTAGCGGGAGTCACCGGGGAGCTGTTTTTT.

The gene calls are TRBV5-6 and TRBJ2-1; tentatively, D is TRBD1 (6 bases). Germline CDR1 reads SGHDT; CDR2 reads YYEEEE. V lost 0 bases, J lost 9 bases, and 10 bases lay in between. The length of the CDR3 is 13 residues. The CDR3 DNA reads TGTGCCAGCAGCTTGGGGGAAGGGGGTGAGCAGTTCTTC. Translated: CASSLGEGGEQFF.

The table lists this clone with a count of one. This sequence joins TRBV28 and TRBJ2-5; a possible D gene is TRBD1 (6 bases). CDR3 length: 16 amino acids. CDR1 is MDHEN, CDR2 SYDVKM, per germline. The V gene lost 1 base and the J gene lost 7 bases, with 19 bases spanning the gap. The CDR3 DNA sequence: TGTGCCAGCAGTTTATTTAGGTTTTCAGGGGTTGGGACCCAGTACTTC. Amino acid sequence: CASSLFRFSGVGTQYF.

A word on this clone: Other DNA sequences of this sample code for an identical CDR3. CDR3 bases: TGTGCCAGCAGCTTAGATGCGGGGTTTGGGGAGCAGTACTTC. It is translated as CASSLDAGFGEQYF. The chain links TRBV7-8 to TRBJ2-7; possibly TRBD2 for D (6 bases). This CDR3 has 14 residues. Germline V gives CDR1 SGHVS, CDR2 FQNEAQ. The ends were cut back, 1 base at V and 7 bases at J, with 14 bases in the middle.

This chain links TRBV19 with TRBJ2-1, with D possibly being TRBD1 (5 bases). The CDR3 contains 14 residues. Germline V gene sequence: CDR1 LNHDA, CDR2 SQIVND (reference sequence). With 3 bases removed from V and 7 bases from J, the gap between germline ends came to 13 bases. The CDR3: CASSMGQALNEQFF. CDR3 DNA sequence: TGTGCCAGTAGTATGGGGCAGGCCTTAAATGAGCAGTTCTTC.

V usage is TRBV28 and J usage is TRBJ2-1, with D perhaps given as TRBD1 or TRBD2 (6 bases each). This CDR3 is built from 15 residues. Trimming left V 3 bases short and J 4 bases short, with 13 bases between. Germline V gene data show CDR1 as MDHEN and CDR2 as SYDVKM. The CDR3 here is CASSFGGAAYNEQFF. DNA of the CDR3: TGTGCCAGCAGTTTCGGGGGCGCGGCTTACAATGAGCAGTTCTTC.

The chain employs TRBV27 and TRBJ1-1; TRBD1 aligns across 7 bases. Trimming removed 11 bases from V and 5 bases from J; junction bases left unmatched: 8. CDR3 size: 12 residues. Germline V CDR1 and CDR2: MNHEY, SMNVEV (reference sequence). The CDR3 here is CASGTVGTEAFF. The CDR3 nucleotides read TGTGCCTCAGGGACAGTCGGTACTGAAGCTTTCTTT.

The chain employs TRBV7-2 and TRBJ1-1; possibly TRBD1 for D (5 bases). V was shortened by 3 bases and J by 3 bases, with 11 bases between the two germline ends. From germline, CDR1 is SGHTA and CDR2 FQGNSA. The CDR3 totals 14 residues. Here the CDR3 DNA reads TGTGCCAGCAGCTTCAAGACGGGGCACACTGAAGCTTTCTTT. Amino acid sequence: CASSFKTGHTEAFF.

This chain uses TRBV30 with TRBJ2-1; D may be TRBD2 (6 bases). Trimming took 0 bases from V and 7 from J, leaving 16 bases between them. This CDR3 has 15 amino acids. CDR1 and CDR2 (germline): GTSNPN, SVGIG (reference sequence). The CDR3 sequence is CAWSVQWRGRNEQFF. As DNA, the CDR3 is TGTGCCTGGAGTGTACAATGGAGGGGAAGGAATGAGCAGTTCTTC.

The V and J genes are TRBV19 and TRBJ1-4; TRBD1 might be the D (5 bases). The germline V gene encodes CDR1 LNHDA and CDR2 SQIVND (reference sequence). The germline V and J ends were trimmed by 6 bases and 5 bases, with 16 bases remaining between them. The CDR3 is made up of 15 amino acids. CDR3 protein: CASSPGAGRNEKLFF. CDR3 nucleotide sequence: TGTGCCAGTAGCCCCGGAGCAGGGCGAAATGAAAAACTGTTTTTT.

V gene TRBV9 combines with J gene TRBJ2-1, with D uncertain. CDR1 is SGDLS, CDR2 YYNGEE, per germline. The CDR3 has 14 residues. V lost 2 bases to trimming and J lost 0 bases, with 6 bases between them. Written as DNA, the CDR3 is TGTGCCAGCAGCGTCGATAGCTCCTACAATGAGCAGTTCTTC. It codes for CASSVDSSYNEQFF. Full variable domain (missing parts from reference TRBV9 and TRBJ2-1): DSGVTQTPKHLITATGQRVTLRCSPRSGDLSVYWYQQSLDQGLQFLIQYYNGEERAKGNILERFSAQQFPDLHSELNLSSLELGDSALYFCASSVDSSYNEQFFGPGTRLTVL.

The chain combines TRBV11-3 with TRBJ2-5, with TRBD2 identical over 8 bases. V was clipped by 7 bases and J by 4 bases; unmatched bases: 8. The CDR3 runs to 14 residues. Germline CDR1 SGHNT, CDR2 YENEEA. CDR3 region: CASTPRREVETQYF. As DNA, the CDR3 is TGTGCCAGCACCCCCCGGCGGGAGGTAGAGACCCAGTACTTC.

V and J are TRBV6-5 and TRBJ2-7; D perhaps matches TRBD2 (6 bases). Trimming took off 6 bases at V and 0 bases at J, with 12 bases between the two ends. The CDR3 covers 14 residues. The germline gives CDR1 MNHEY, CDR2 SVGAGI. The CDR3 is CASSPRGSSYEQYF. The DNA for the CDR3 is TGTGCCAGCAGCCCGCGGGGTAGCTCCTACGAGCAGTACTTC.

The V call is TRBV7-2, the J call TRBJ1-2; D call uncertain. Trimming took 2 bases from V and 8 from J, leaving 6 bases between them. CDR1 is SGHTA and CDR2 is FQGNSA in the germline V gene. This CDR3 has 11 amino acids. The chain's CDR3 is CASSLTFGYTF. In nucleotides, the CDR3 is TGTGCCAGCAGCTTAACCTTCGGCTACACCTTC.

The rearrangement uses TRBV29-1 and TRBJ2-1; TRBD2 is a possible D gene (6 bases). Germline V lookup: CDR1 SQVTM, CDR2 ANQGSEA. The CDR3 runs 15 residues. Between the trimmed V and J ends, which lost 6 bases and 6 bases, there was a span of 21 bases. The DNA of the CDR3 is TGCAGCGTGCGGGGACTGCCTGGGAAAGTCAATGAGCAGTTCTTC. Translation: CSVRGLPGKVNEQFF.

The rearrangement uses TRBV18 and TRBJ1-2, with D unresolved. CDR1 is KGHSH and CDR2 is LQKENI in the germline V gene. CDR3 size: 13 residues. V lost 5 bases to trimming and J lost 4 bases, with 11 bases between them. CDR3 residues: CASSSRKTYGYTF. In DNA, the CDR3 is TGTGCCAGCTCATCACGAAAGACCTATGGCTACACCTTC.

V is TRBV6-5 and J is TRBJ1-2; D is uncertain. There are 13 residues in the CDR3. V lost 7 bases to trimming and J lost 5 bases, with 14 bases between them. CDR1 and CDR2 (germline): MNHEY, SVGAGI. The CDR3 protein is CASTKGLGYGYTF. In DNA form, the CDR3 reads TGTGCCAGCACAAAGGGTCTGGGTTATGGCTACACCTTC.

The V gene is TRBV19, the J gene TRBJ2-2, with TRBD2 matching over 7 bases. The germline CDR1 and CDR2 sequences are LNHDA and SQIVND (reference sequence). CDR3 size: 16 residues. V shed 1 base and J 4 bases; nucleotides not matched to a gene: 6. CDR3 in amino acids: CASSIGGRVFTGELFF. The DNA for the CDR3 is TGTGCCAGTAGTATAGGAGGGAGGGTCTTCACCGGGGAGCTGTTTTTT.

This chain connects TRBV7-2 to TRBJ1-1; no clear D gene. The germline V gene has CDR1 SGHTA and CDR2 FQGNSA. Trimming cost V 1 base and J 1 base, with 10 bases left between them. This CDR3 has 15 residues. In DNA, the CDR3 is TGTGCCAGCAGCTTAGACGTCACCCCGAACACTGAAGCTTTCTTT. Translated, it gives CASSLDVTPNTEAFF.

The chain uses TRBV6-6 and TRBJ2-2; no clear D gene. V was trimmed by 6 bases and J by 3 bases, leaving 8 bases between them. This CDR3 has 13 amino acids. Germline V lookup: CDR1 MNHNY, CDR2 SVGAGI (reference sequence). CDR3 nucleotide sequence: TGTGCCAGCAGCTACGGGTACACCGGGGAGCTGTTTTTT. Its protein is CASSYGYTGELFF.

V gene TRBV29-1 combines with J gene TRBJ2-1; 11 positions agree with TRBD1. Germline loops: CDR1 SQVTM, CDR2 ANQGSEA. V gave up 5 bases and J gave up 9 bases; unmatched junction bases: 3. This CDR3 region has 12 residues. This CDR3 reads CSVRTGGSEQFF. The CDR3 DNA reads as TGCAGCGTTCGGACAGGGGGCAGTGAGCAGTTCTTC.

The gene calls are TRBV4-3 and TRBJ2-7; 12 bases agree with TRBD2. Germline V lookup: CDR1 LGHNA, CDR2 YSLEER. The V gene end was trimmed by 0 bases and the J gene end by 5 bases; junction bases not matched to a gene: 8. The CDR3 has 17 amino acids. CDR3 nucleotide sequence: TGCGCCAGCAGCCAAGATTTTTCGGCTAGCGGGAGGGACGAGCAGTACTTC. It is translated as CASSQDFSASGRDEQYF.

The V and J genes are TRBV2 and TRBJ2-5; D gene ambiguous. The CDR3 covers 15 residues. The V end was cut by 4 bases, the J end by 5 bases, with 17 bases between. Germline CDR1 reads SNHLY; CDR2 reads FYNNEI. For the CDR3, the DNA is TGTGCCAGCAGTGGGCAGGCGGCGACATTGGAGACCCAGTACTTC. Its translation is CASSGQAATLETQYF. The variable domain in full, completed from reference TRBV2 and TRBJ2-5, reads EPEVTQTPSHQVTQMGQEVILRCVPISNHLYFYWYRQILGQKVEFLVSFYNNEISEKSEIFDDQFSVERPDGSNFTLKIRSTKLEDSAMYFCASSGQAATLETQYFGPGTRLLVL.

The chain uses TRBV5-1 and TRBJ2-3, with D possibly being TRBD2 (6 bases). CDR1 is SGHRS and CDR2 is YFSETQ in the germline V gene. There are 16 residues in the CDR3. The germline V and J ends were trimmed by 0 bases and 4 bases, with 15 bases remaining between them. The CDR3 loop reads CASSLVGGSGADTQYF. CDR3 nucleotide sequence: TGCGCCAGCAGCTTGGTAGGAGGGAGTGGGGCAGATACGCAGTATTTT.

CDR3 nucleotides: TGCGCCAGCAGCTCCATAGCGTCTAGCACAGATACGCAGTATTTT. It specifies CASSSIASSTDTQYF. This chain uses TRBV5-1 with TRBJ2-3; D might be TRBD2 (5 bases). There are 15 residues in the CDR3. V lost 3 bases and J 0 bases, leaving 11 bases between the germline ends. Germline V gives CDR1 SGHRS, CDR2 YFSETQ.

The chain is built from TRBV9 and TRBJ1-1; TRBD1 agrees at 7 bases. V shed 4 bases, J shed 1 base, and the junction held 4 bases outside the gene matches. CDR1 SGDLS and CDR2 YYNGEE come from the germline V gene. This CDR3 contains 14 residues. In nucleotides, the CDR3 is TGTGCCAGCAGCACGGGACAGTCGAACACTGAAGCTTTCTTT. This codes for CASSTGQSNTEAFF.